This TCR beta chain was sequenced in a study of T cell changes during pregnancy in multiple sclerosis. The table came from immunoSEQ multiplex PCR; TCRdb's copy has only in-frame clones and leaves some out. Of about 50,000 clones detected, about 91% appear once; the ten largest clones hold roughly 10%. The CDR3 consists of 13 residues. J gave up 1 base and V 5 bases, and 3 bases lay outside the gene matches. Germline V gives CDR1 GTSNPN, CDR2 SVGIG (reference sequence). The receptor comes from a female donor with multiple sclerosis, enrolled in a pregnancy study. The genes are TRBV30 and TRBJ1-1; 8 nucleotides line up with TRBD1. Sequenced here: CD8+ T cells from peripheral blood mononuclear cells, sampled after pregnancy. The CDR3 sequence is CAWDGTGNTEAFF. In nucleotides, the CDR3 is TGTGCCTGGGACGGGACAGGGAACACTGAAGCTTTCTTT.